These T cell receptor beta chains were read from a single sample in a study of CD8 T cells in Susac syndrome. From the immunoSEQ multiplex PCR reads, TCRdb called clonotypes with MiXCR, one entry per CDR3 protein. The table includes about 53,000 distinct CDR3 sequences, around 95% detected once. The sequencing input was CD8+ T cells from PBMCs. These receptors were collected from a human donor with Susac syndrome. Each CDR3 is given with its conserved first and last residue. A D gene is named only where the DNA matches it firmly. Clone size is shown for a subset of rows, as once, few, many or a class of expanded clone.

D gene	clone size	V gene	J gene	CDR3 DNA	CDR3 protein
TRBD1	-	TRBV14	TRBJ1-2	TGTGCCAGCAGCTACGGGACAGGGGAATATAACTATGGCTACACCTTC	CASSYGTGEYNYGYTF
TRBD2	-	TRBV7-8	TRBJ2-7	TGTGCCAGCAGCTACATTGGGACTAGCGAGGAGCAGTACTTC	CASSYIGTSEEQYF
-	-	TRBV12-5	TRBJ2-7	TGTGCTAGTGGGGGATCCTACGAGCAGTACTTC	CASGGSYEQYF
-	-	TRBV28	TRBJ1-2	TGTGCCAGCAGTTTGCTCTTCACCCTCCCTCACACCTTC	CASSLLFTLPHTF
-	-	TRBV12-5	TRBJ2-2	TGTGCTAGTGGTTTGGGTTCCCCGAACACCGGGGAGCTGTTTTTT	CASGLGSPNTGELFF
-	-	TRBV20-1	TRBJ2-7	TGCAGTGCTTTGGCGGGGAGCTACGAGCAGTACTTC	CSALAGSYEQYF
-	-	TRBV30	TRBJ2-7	TGTGCCTGGAGCAGTAGCGCCTACGAGCAGTACTTC	CAWSSSAYEQYF
-	-	TRBV29-1	TRBJ1-2	TGCAGCGTTGAAGGCCCCGGACAGATCTATGGCTACACCTTC	CSVEGPGQIYGYTF
-	-	TRBV4-3	TRBJ1-4	TGCGCCAGCAGCCAAGATATAGGGAGTAATGAAAAACTGTTTTTT	CASSQDIGSNEKLFF
-	once	TRBV7-2	TRBJ2-7	TGTGCCAGCAGCTTAAGTCCCAGTATCCGGTACGAGCAGTACTTC	CASSLSPSIRYEQYF
TRBD1	-	TRBV29-1	TRBJ1-2	TGCAGCGTGACTGGGACAGGGGGCGCGGACTATGGCTACACCTTC	CSVTGTGGADYGYTF
-	-	TRBV9	TRBJ1-2	TGTGCCACTTCAAACAGGGATGGCTACACCTTC	CATSNRDGYTF
-	-	TRBV3-1	TRBJ1-3	TGTGCCAGCAGCCCGGGAATCTGGAACACCATATATTTT	CASSPGIWNTIYF
-	-	TRBV7-3	TRBJ2-3	TGTGCCAGCAGCCTCCTCACTAGCCACGTTTGGTATACGCAGTATTTT	CASSLLTSHVWYTQYF
-	-	TRBV19	TRBJ2-1	TGTGCCAGTAATCTGAGAGGGGATTCCTACAATGAGCAGTTCTTC	CASNLRGDSYNEQFF
-	few	TRBV6-2/TRBV6-3	TRBJ2-7	TGTGCCAGCAGTTACTCAGTCTCCTACGAGCAGTACTTC	CASSYSVSYEQYF
-	-	TRBV27	TRBJ2-7	TGTGCCAGCAGTTTATCGCCGGACACCTCCTACGAGCAGTACTTC	CASSLSPDTSYEQYF
-	-	TRBV11-3	TRBJ2-2	TGTGCCAGCAGCTTGGCAGGCAAGTCCGGGGAGCTGTTTTTT	CASSLAGKSGELFF
TRBD1	-	TRBV12-3/TRBV12-4	TRBJ1-2	TGTGCCAGCAGTAGAAGGGACGGACAGGGAGGCTACACCTTC	CASSRRDGQGGYTF
-	-	TRBV27	TRBJ2-7	TGTGCCAGCAGTTTATCGCGGGGTGGCTACGAGCAGTACTTC	CASSLSRGGYEQYF
-	-	TRBV5-1	TRBJ2-1	TGCGCCAGCAGCTTGGAATGGATGAATGAGCAGTTCTTC	CASSLEWMNEQFF
-	-	TRBV12-3/TRBV12-4	TRBJ2-1	TGTGCCAGCACCCCCAGGGTTGGCTACAATGAGCAGTTCTTC	CASTPRVGYNEQFF
-	-	TRBV12-5	TRBJ1-3	TGTGCCGGGGGGGGACACCCAAGCTCTGGAAACACCATATATTTT	CAGGGHPSSGNTIYF
TRBD1	-	TRBV4-3	TRBJ1-6	TGCGCCAGCAGCCAAGGCAGGGGGAGGGCACCCCTCCACTTT	CASSQGRGRAPLHF
-	-	TRBV25-1	TRBJ2-7	TGTGCCAGATCTTCCTACGAGCAGTACTTC	CARSSYEQYF
TRBD1	-	TRBV2	TRBJ2-7	TGTGCCAGTAAGAACCGACAGGGACAGTCCTACGAGCAGTACTTC	CASKNRQGQSYEQYF
-	-	TRBV20-1	TRBJ2-7	TGCAGTGCTAGATCCAGCGACGCCAGCTCCTACGAGCAGTACTTC	CSARSSDASSYEQYF